These 25 T cell receptor beta chains originate from one sample sequenced in a study of T cells in Graves' hyperthyroidism and ophthalmopathy. RNA transcripts yielded amplified TCR beta CDR3 regions. In the first-round RT-PCR of the TCR CDR3, the HTBI primer set was used. TCRdb re-derived calls from the multiplex PCR reads in MiXCR, one entry per CDR3 protein. The sample lists hundreds of thousands of distinct CDR3 sequences, more than 15% occurring once. The sample consisted of blood. The receptor source for this set is a woman aged 18-35 years with Graves' hyperthyroidism.

Turning to this clonotype: One junction end does not reproduce the germline sequence, and a read error may be involved. The V gene is TRBV19, the J gene TRBJ2-4, with D perhaps matching TRBD2 (5 bases). CDR3 length: 17 residues. Germline V gene data show CDR1 as LNHDA and CDR2 as SQIVND (reference sequence). CDR3 residues: CASSIFPGSNPKHIQYF. CDR3 sequence (DNA): TGTGCCAGTAGTATTTTCCCGGGGTCGAACCCCAAACACATTCAGTACTTC.

The rearrangement joins TRBV20-1 to TRBJ2-1, with 7 bases matching TRBD2. There are 17 residues in the CDR3. V trimming: 2 bases; J trimming: 0 bases; junction bases outside the gene matches: 10. In germline, CDR1 is DFQATT, CDR2 SNEGSKA (reference sequence). DNA for the CDR3: TGCAGTGCTAGAAGGTTTGCTGGGGACTACTCCTACAATGAGCAGTTCTTC. Its protein is CSARRFAGDYSYNEQFF.

This clonotype was counted a few times. The chain uses TRBV20-1 and TRBJ1-4, with TRBD1 as a possible D gene (5 bases). Germline V gene lookup returns CDR1 DFQATT and CDR2 SNEGSKA (reference sequence). This CDR3 spans 13 amino acids. Trimming pared 6 bases from V and 2 bases from J, leaving 10 bases between. The CDR3 sequence is CSATGFTNEKLFF. The CDR3 DNA reads as TGCAGTGCAACAGGTTTTACTAATGAAAAACTGTTTTTT.

Ten or more counts support this clonotype. This chain's CDR3 is CASSLKGQGGYEQYF. The DNA for the CDR3 is TGTGCCAGCAGTTTAAAAGGACAGGGAGGTTACGAGCAGTACTTC. This sequence joins TRBV12-3 or TRBV12-4 and TRBJ2-7; TRBD1 matches 8 bases. V lost 2 bases, J lost 4 bases, and 7 bases stayed unmatched. This CDR3 is built from 15 residues.

This clonotype was recorded many times. The rearrangement uses TRBV20-1 and TRBJ1-1; D call uncertain. CDR1 is DFQATT, CDR2 SNEGSKA, per germline (reference sequence). Trimming removed 6 bases from V and 5 bases from J, with 16 bases in between. The CDR3 has 13 residues. This CDR3 is CSATHGFLTEAFF. DNA for the CDR3: TGCAGTGCCACGCATGGGTTTCTTACTGAAGCTTTCTTT.

Written as DNA, the CDR3 is TGTGCCAGCAGTTTATTGAATTCTCCGCAGTATTTT. It yields the protein CASSLLNSPQYF. The chain uses TRBV27 and TRBJ2-3; no reliable D call. Trimming stripped 1 base from V and 10 bases from J, with 9 bases between. Per the germline V gene, CDR1 is MNHEY and CDR2 is SMNVEV (reference sequence). CDR3 length: 12 amino acids.

The chain uses TRBV2 and TRBJ2-1; 10 bases are shared with TRBD2. After removal of 8 bases from V and 8 bases from J, the junction contained 9 bases not matched to a gene. In germline, CDR1 is SNHLY, CDR2 FYNNEI. CDR3 length: 14 residues. Written as DNA, the CDR3 is TGTGCCAGCGGGGGGGGGACTAGCGTCTATGAGCAGTTCTTC. Translated, it gives CASGGGTSVYEQFF.

There are many counts of this clonotype. This chain joins TRBV5-1 and TRBJ2-7, with 7 bases aligning to TRBD1. Germline CDR1 is SGHRS and CDR2 is YFSETQ. With 0 bases clipped from V and 3 bases from J, the junction kept 6 bases outside the gene matches. This CDR3 is 15 amino acids long. The CDR3 loop reads CASSLAGTAHYEQYF. The DNA of the CDR3 is TGCGCCAGCAGCTTGGCTGGGACAGCTCACTACGAGCAGTACTTC.

The chain couples TRBV5-1 to TRBJ2-1, with TRBD2 matching 8 bases. The CDR3 sequence is 16 residues long. With 0 bases clipped from V and 2 bases from J, the junction kept 4 bases outside the gene matches. Germline CDR1 is SGHRS and CDR2 is YFSETQ. The CDR3 protein is CASSLAGGMTYNEQFF. DNA of the CDR3: TGCGCCAGCAGCTTGGCGGGAGGGATGACCTACAATGAGCAGTTCTTC.

The table lists this clonotype with many counts. The CDR3, as DNA: TGTGCCAGCAGTGGACAGGGACAGGACCCACCCTACACCTTC. Protein product: CASSGQGQDPPYTF. The gene calls are TRBV28 and TRBJ1-2, with 8 bases matching TRBD1. The germline V gene has CDR1 MDHEN and CDR2 SYDVKM. This CDR3 contains 14 residues. V lost 5 bases, J lost 10 bases, and 12 bases stayed unmatched.

This clonotype appeared a few times. V gene TRBV4-1 combines with J gene TRBJ2-1; TRBD2 matches 11 bases. Germline V CDR1 and CDR2: MGHRA, YSYEKL. The CDR3 extends over 16 amino acids. The V gene end was trimmed by 1 base and the J gene end by 4 bases; junction bases not matched to a gene: 3. For the CDR3, the DNA is TGCGCCAGCAGCCAAGCTCCTAGCGGGAGGTACAATGAGCAGTTCTTC. Its protein is CASSQAPSGRYNEQFF.

This clonotype was detected ten times or more. The genes are TRBV12-3 or TRBV12-4 and TRBJ2-1; no definite D call. Trimming stripped 1 base from V and 6 bases from J, with 7 bases between. There are 13 residues in the CDR3. The DNA for the CDR3 is TGTGCCAGCAGTTTAGACCCCATCAATGAGCAGTTCTTC. Translated, it gives CASSLDPINEQFF.

This clonotype came up many times. The chain joins TRBV27 to TRBJ2-7, with 8 bases lining up with TRBD2. Germline assignment: CDR1 MNHEY and CDR2 SMNVEV (reference sequence). There are 16 residues in the CDR3. The trim removed 8 bases at V and 0 bases at J, leaving 12 bases unmatched. The CDR3 sequence is CASRSPLAGHSYEQYF. The DNA for the CDR3 is TGTGCCAGCCGCTCACCCCTAGCGGGCCACTCCTACGAGCAGTACTTC.

This clonotype was picked up many times. The chain uses TRBV11-2 and TRBJ2-1; D might be TRBD1 or TRBD2, each matching 7 bases. Germline V CDR1 and CDR2: SGHAT, FQNNGV. Trimming left V 4 bases short and J 2 bases short, with 18 bases between. The CDR3 consists of 17 residues. The CDR3, as DNA: TGTGCCAGCAGCTCAGGGGGGGGCGGGGAACCCTACAATGAGCAGTTCTTC. It encodes CASSSGGGGEPYNEQFF.

V usage is TRBV9 and J usage is TRBJ2-2, with D hard to call. Trimming cost V 0 bases and J 3 bases, with 6 bases left between them. This CDR3 has 14 amino acids. Looked up from germline, CDR1 is SGDLS and CDR2 is YYNGEE. As DNA, the CDR3 is TGTGCCAGCAGCGTAGGTAGCTACACCGGGGAGCTGTTTTTT. It codes for CASSVGSYTGELFF.

This clonotype showed up many times. This chain links TRBV29-1 with TRBJ1-1, with D hard to call. Germline V gene lookup returns CDR1 SQVTM and CDR2 ANQGSEA. The CDR3 loop spans 11 amino acids. The germline V and J ends were trimmed by 3 bases and 7 bases, with 9 bases remaining between them. The CDR3 DNA is TGCAGCGTTGAGGCGCCACTTGAAGCTTTCTTT. It specifies CSVEAPLEAFF. Combining the CDR3 with reference TRBV29-1 and TRBJ1-1 gives the whole variable domain SAVISQKPSRDICQRGTSLTIQCQVDSQVTMMFWYRQQPGQSLTLIATANQGSEATYESGFVIDKFPISRPNLTFSTLTVSNMSPEDSSIYLCSVEAPLEAFFGQGTRLTVV.

This clonotype was recorded at least ten times. The CDR3: CASSHRQGRETQYF. For the CDR3, the DNA is TGTGCCAGCAGCCACCGACAGGGACGAGAGACCCAGTACTTC. This rearrangement joins TRBV11-2 to TRBJ2-5; 7 bases are shared with TRBD1. The germline V gene has CDR1 SGHAT and CDR2 FQNNGV. The CDR3 has 14 residues. With 5 bases clipped from V and 4 bases from J, the junction kept 7 bases outside the gene matches.

This clonotype was detected only a few times. At one end, the junction sequence differs from germline, possibly due to a read error. The chain has TRBV4-3 and TRBJ2-1, with no clear D. CDR3 size: 17 residues. The germline CDR1 and CDR2 sequences are LGHNA and YSLEER. CDR3 protein: CASSQSRTHLFYNERFF. The DNA for the CDR3 is TGCGCCAGCAGCCAATCCCGGACCCATTTATTCTACAATGAGCGGTTCTTC.

A word on this clonotype: A read error may be the cause here, since a much bigger clone is one base away. This chain links TRBV4-2 with TRBJ1-1, with D hard to call. The CDR3 has 16 amino acids. Germline CDR1 and CDR2: LGHNA and YNFKEQ. The CDR3 nucleotides read TGTGCCAGCAGCCAAGAGATACGGAATAAGAACACTGTAGCTTTCTTT. This translates into CASSQEIRNKNTVAFF.

Details on this clonotype: A much larger clone differs by one base, so this may be a read error. V and J are TRBV20-1 and TRBJ2-1, with a tentative D call TRBD2 (6 bases). Germline V lookup: CDR1 DFQATT, CDR2 SNEGSKA (reference sequence). The CDR3 consists of 14 residues. Trimming shortened V by 1 base and J by 2 bases, and 9 bases separated the two germline ends. The CDR3 nucleotides are TGCAGTGCTAGAGTGGACTACGCCTACAATGAGCAGTTCTTC. Translated: CSARVDYAYNEQFF.

The chain has TRBV20-1 and TRBJ2-7; TRBD2 is a possible D gene (5 bases). CDR3 size: 13 residues. Trimming removed 6 bases from V and 5 bases from J, with 17 bases in between. The germline V gene encodes CDR1 DFQATT and CDR2 SNEGSKA (reference sequence). The CDR3 DNA reads as TGCAGTGCCCTACGGTTCCGGCGGGACGAGCAGTACTTC. It codes for CSALRFRRDEQYF.

This clonotype was seen many times. The chain employs TRBV28 and TRBJ2-7; tentatively, D is TRBD1 (5 bases). CDR3 size: 16 residues. Per germline, CDR1 MDHEN and CDR2 SYDVKM. V lost 3 bases, J lost 4 bases, and 19 bases lay in between. The CDR3 DNA reads as TGTGCCAGCAGTTTTCCTTCAGGACACGGATCTTACGAGCAGTACTTC. Amino acid sequence: CASSFPSGHGSYEQYF.

The chain combines TRBV29-1 with TRBJ2-1; D might be TRBD2 (5 bases). CDR3 length: 11 amino acids. Deletions cut 4 bases from V and 8 bases from J, with 9 bases between. Per germline, CDR1 SQVTM and CDR2 ANQGSEA. The CDR3 is CSVGVRDEQFF. CDR3 nucleotide sequence: TGCAGCGTTGGGGTGCGGGATGAGCAGTTCTTC.

At least ten counts were recorded for this clonotype. The chain couples TRBV20-1 to TRBJ2-3; D may be TRBD2 (5 bases). V was trimmed by 7 bases and J by 1 base, leaving 12 bases between them. CDR1 is DFQATT, CDR2 SNEGSKA, per germline (reference sequence). The CDR3 covers 13 residues. The DNA for the CDR3 is TGCAGTGTAAGAGGGCGGGGCACAGATACGCAGTATTTT. It is translated as CSVRGRGTDTQYF.

This clonotype was observed many times. The chain uses TRBV11-2 and TRBJ2-1; D could derive from TRBD1 or TRBD2 (5 bases each). V was trimmed by 8 bases and J by 6 bases, leaving 14 bases between them. This CDR3 has 13 amino acids. Germline V gene sequence: CDR1 SGHAT, CDR2 FQNNGV. CDR3 in DNA: TGTGCCAGCTCGACGGGACGCCTCAATGAGCAGTTCTTC. Protein sequence: CASSTGRLNEQFF.